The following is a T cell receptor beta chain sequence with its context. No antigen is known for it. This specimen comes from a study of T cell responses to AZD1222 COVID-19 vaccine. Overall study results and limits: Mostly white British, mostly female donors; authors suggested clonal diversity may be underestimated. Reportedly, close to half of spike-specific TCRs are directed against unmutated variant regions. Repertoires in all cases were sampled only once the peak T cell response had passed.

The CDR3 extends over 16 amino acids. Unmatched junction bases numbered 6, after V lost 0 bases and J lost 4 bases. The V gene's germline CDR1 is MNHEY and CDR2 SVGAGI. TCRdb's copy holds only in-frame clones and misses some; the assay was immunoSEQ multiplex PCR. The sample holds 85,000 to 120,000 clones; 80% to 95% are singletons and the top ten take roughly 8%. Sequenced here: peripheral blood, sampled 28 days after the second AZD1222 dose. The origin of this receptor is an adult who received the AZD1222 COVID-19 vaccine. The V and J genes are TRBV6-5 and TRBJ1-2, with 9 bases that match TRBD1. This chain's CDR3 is CASSYSRGQGIYGYTF. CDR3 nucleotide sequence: TGTGCCAGCAGTTACTCACGGGGACAGGGAATCTATGGCTACACCTTC.